These T cell receptor beta chains were read from a single sample in a study of CD8 T cells in Susac syndrome. From the immunoSEQ multiplex PCR reads, TCRdb called clonotypes with MiXCR, one entry per CDR3 protein. The sample has about 210,000 distinct CDR3 sequences; 85% to 95% are singletons. Source material: CD4+ T cells from PBMCs. These receptors were collected from a human donor in good health. Each CDR3 is given with its conserved first and last residue.

v_call: TRBV19; j_call: TRBJ2-7; cdr3_aa: CASSIRTASEQYF
v_call: TRBV4-1; j_call: TRBJ2-3; cdr3_aa: CASSQALAGVSTDTQYF
v_call: TRBV5-4; j_call: TRBJ2-7; cdr3_aa: CASSLEGPYEQYF
v_call: TRBV7-7; j_call: TRBJ2-5; cdr3_aa: CASSLARDREGGQETQYF
v_call: TRBV30; j_call: TRBJ1-5; cdr3_aa: CAWSVGRLSNQPQHF
v_call: TRBV7-3; j_call: TRBJ2-1; cdr3_aa: CASSLAAEGRFHEQFF
v_call: TRBV6-5; j_call: TRBJ2-3; cdr3_aa: CASSHQAVSTDTQYF
v_call: TRBV23-1; j_call: TRBJ1-1; cdr3_aa: CASSQFPGPPNTEAFF
v_call: TRBV15; j_call: TRBJ1-2; cdr3_aa: CATSREGKDGHGYTF
v_call: TRBV2; j_call: TRBJ1-1; cdr3_aa: CASSESNRNTEAFF
v_call: TRBV20-1; j_call: TRBJ2-5; cdr3_aa: CSARASHARETQYF
v_call: TRBV6-5; j_call: TRBJ2-4; cdr3_aa: CASSYTGRVLNIQYF
v_call: TRBV6-2/TRBV6-3; j_call: TRBJ1-1; cdr3_aa: CASSYQPGEAFF
v_call: TRBV29-1; j_call: TRBJ1-1; cdr3_aa: CSVEESQNTEAFF
v_call: TRBV5-4; j_call: TRBJ1-1; cdr3_aa: CASSLSHRSAEAFF
v_call: TRBV6-6; j_call: TRBJ1-2; cdr3_aa: CASSSSPGYNYGYTF
v_call: TRBV30; j_call: TRBJ2-1; cdr3_aa: CAWNGGPYNEQFF
v_call: TRBV2; j_call: TRBJ2-5; cdr3_aa: CASSMRGQGETQYF
v_call: TRBV7-2; j_call: TRBJ2-3; cdr3_aa: CASSLGYPGPDTQYF
v_call: TRBV15; j_call: TRBJ2-3; cdr3_aa: CATLRTGDPTDTQYF
v_call: TRBV27; j_call: TRBJ1-5; cdr3_aa: CASSLSGTGPNQPQHF
v_call: TRBV7-8; j_call: TRBJ1-2; cdr3_aa: CASSSLAVQAPSNYGYTF
v_call: TRBV6-4; j_call: TRBJ2-1; cdr3_aa: CANRDHSYNEQFF
v_call: TRBV5-5; j_call: TRBJ2-1; cdr3_aa: CASSQTSGRTSYNEQFF
v_call: TRBV29-1; j_call: TRBJ2-7; cdr3_aa: CSVDRTGGYEQYF
v_call: TRBV18; j_call: TRBJ1-1; cdr3_aa: CASSPPVVLEGAFF